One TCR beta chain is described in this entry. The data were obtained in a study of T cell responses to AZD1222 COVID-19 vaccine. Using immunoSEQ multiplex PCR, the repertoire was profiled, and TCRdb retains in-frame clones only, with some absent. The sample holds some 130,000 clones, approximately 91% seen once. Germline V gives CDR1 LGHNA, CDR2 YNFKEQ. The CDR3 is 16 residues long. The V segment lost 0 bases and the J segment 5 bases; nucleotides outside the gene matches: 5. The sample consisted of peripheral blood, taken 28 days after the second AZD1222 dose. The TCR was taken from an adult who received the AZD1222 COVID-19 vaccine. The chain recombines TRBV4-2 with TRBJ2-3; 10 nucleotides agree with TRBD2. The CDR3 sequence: CASSQDPLAGEDTQYF. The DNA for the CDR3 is TGTGCCAGCAGCCAAGATCCGCTAGCGGGGGAAGATACGCAGTATTTT.